One sample yielded the 31 T cell receptor beta chains listed below, sequenced in a study of molecular identifiers for immune sequencing clone quantification. TCRdb redid the calling of the PCR reads with MiXCR, one entry per CDR3 protein. This repertoire shows about half a million distinct CDR3 sequences, about 26% found once; its top ten account for over 0.6%. The source material was naive CD8+ T cells from blood, with Jurkat cell RNA spiked in. Subset meaning: FACS-sorted CD8+CD4-CCR7+CD45RA+ naive T cells. These receptors came from a human donor in good health. Some libraries in this study had Jurkat cell RNA spiked in.

This clonotype was detected a few times. The chain links TRBV20-1 to TRBJ2-7, with D uncertain. CDR1 and CDR2 from the germline V gene are DFQATT and SNEGSKA (reference sequence). V was shortened by 6 bases and J by 1 base, with 7 bases between the two germline ends. The CDR3 has 11 residues. CDR3 amino acids: CSALHSYEQYF. As DNA, the CDR3 is TGCAGTGCACTGCATTCCTACGAGCAGTACTTC.

Many counts were recorded for this clonotype. The rearrangement uses TRBV6-5 and TRBJ2-7, with 14 nucleotides matching TRBD2. The CDR3 length is 15 residues. CDR1 is MNHEY and CDR2 is SVGAGI in the germline V gene. J gave up 5 bases and V 7 bases, and 7 bases lay outside the gene matches. The CDR3 bases are TGTGCCAGCACCACGACTAGCGGGAGGGCCGACGAGCAGTACTTC. It translates to CASTTTSGRADEQYF.

This clonotype was seen repeatedly, ten times or more. The chain has TRBV6-2 or TRBV6-3 and TRBJ2-7; D is unresolved. The CDR3 contains 15 residues. The V gene's germline CDR1 is MNHEY and CDR2 SVGEGT. V dropped 2 bases and J dropped 2 bases, with 13 bases sitting between them. In nucleotides, the CDR3 is TGTGCCAGCAGTTACCCCGGGCAGATGACCTACGAGCAGTACTTC. Protein: CASSYPGQMTYEQYF.

The table lists this clonotype with many counts. The chain combines TRBV21-1 with TRBJ2-5; the D segment call TRBD1 is taken from the table without a DNA check. TRBV21-1 counts as a pseudogene. The CDR3 is 14 amino acids. CDR3 residues: CASSKGDNQETQYF. In DNA, the CDR3 is TGTGCCAGCAGCAAAGGGGACAACCAAGAGACCCAGTACTTC.

This clonotype occurred once. One base away lies a much larger clone, so this may be a sequencing read error. This chain connects TRBV5-1 to TRBJ1-1; D is unclear. The V end lost 2 bases, the J end lost 8 bases, and 22 bases lay between the germline ends. CDR3 size: 16 residues. Looked up from germline, CDR1 is SGHRS and CDR2 is YFSETQ. DNA of the CDR3: TGCGCCAGCAGCTTCGAAGACGGACCGCATCCCTTAGAAGCTTTCTTT. Its translation is CASSFEDGPHPLEAFF.

This clonotype was observed at least ten times. The chain is built from TRBV4-1 and TRBJ2-3; D not resolved. Germline CDR1 reads MGHRA; CDR2 reads YSYEKL. The CDR3 loop spans 13 amino acids. V lost 0 bases, J lost 10 bases, and 11 bases lay in between. DNA of the CDR3: TGCGCCAGCAGCCAAGACACAGTTCAGGCGCAGTATTTT. Its translation: CASSQDTVQAQYF.

This chain uses TRBV12-3 or TRBV12-4 with TRBJ2-3; no reliable D call. This CDR3 is built from 18 residues. Trimming stripped 4 bases from V and 2 bases from J, with 22 bases between. CDR3 region: CASSSWALGNDSTDTQYF. The CDR3 DNA reads as TGTGCCAGCAGTTCATGGGCTTTGGGCAACGACTCCACAGATACGCAGTATTTT.

This clonotype was seen only once. A much larger clone is a single base away; this may be a read error. The rearrangement uses TRBV5-1 and TRBJ2-7, with D perhaps matching TRBD1 or TRBD2 (6 bases each). V lost 7 bases to trimming and J lost 7 bases, with 18 bases between them. CDR3 size: 13 residues. The germline CDR1 and CDR2 sequences are SGHRS and YFSETQ. DNA of the CDR3: TGCGCCAGCGAGAACAGGGAGGACAATGAGCAGTACTTC. Translating gives CASENREDNEQYF.

Concerning this clonotype: This may arise from a read error, as a much more abundant clone is one base away. V gene TRBV4-3 combines with J gene TRBJ2-7; no clear D. This CDR3 has 15 residues. In germline, CDR1 is LGHNA, CDR2 YSLEER. CDR3 in DNA: TGCGCCAGCAGCCAAGTCCAGGAGAGCTCCTACGAGCAGCACTTC. Encoded protein: CASSQVQESSYEQHF.

This clonotype was found many times. The chain carries TRBV7-6 and TRBJ2-7, with D uncertain. V was trimmed by 1 base and J by 0 bases, leaving 7 bases between them. This CDR3 is built from 14 residues. Germline loops: CDR1 SGHVS, CDR2 FNYEAQ. Here the CDR3 reads CASSLEGFSYEQYF. Here the CDR3 DNA reads TGTGCCAGCAGCTTAGAGGGTTTCTCCTACGAGCAGTACTTC.

The rearrangement links TRBV7-9 to TRBJ2-7; tentatively, D is TRBD2 (6 bases). The CDR3 has 13 residues. Germline CDR1 reads SEHNR; CDR2 reads FQNEAQ (reference sequence). V dropped 4 bases and J dropped 4 bases, with 11 bases sitting between them. The CDR3 protein is CASSSGSPYEQYF. The DNA of the CDR3 is TGTGCCAGCAGCTCCGGGAGCCCGTACGAGCAGTACTTC.

CDR3 sequence reads: CASRGGAVQETQYF. The CDR3 DNA is TGTGCCAGCAGAGGGGGGGCCGTCCAAGAGACCCAGTACTTC. This chain joins TRBV12-3 or TRBV12-4 and TRBJ2-5; D perhaps matches TRBD2 (7 bases). The CDR3 length is 14 residues. Trimming shortened V by 6 bases and J by 1 base, and 12 bases separated the two germline ends.

The chain carries TRBV7-2 and TRBJ2-3; D gene ambiguous. The CDR3 spans 12 residues. V shed 4 bases and J shed 6 bases, with 8 bases lying between them. The germline V gene encodes CDR1 SGHTA and CDR2 FQGNSA. This CDR3 reads CASSSYADTQYF. CDR3 nucleotide sequence: TGTGCCAGCAGCTCGTATGCGGATACGCAGTATTTT.

This clonotype has at least ten counts. J is TRBJ1-1 and V is TRBV7-9; perhaps TRBD1 as D (5 bases). Trimming left V 5 bases short and J 6 bases short, with 16 bases between. The CDR3 runs to 14 residues. Germline assignment: CDR1 SEHNR and CDR2 FQNEAQ (reference sequence). In DNA form, the CDR3 reads TGTGCCAGCAGCCCCCCGCAGGGTCCCCCTGAAGCTTTCTTT. It specifies CASSPPQGPPEAFF.

This clonotype was counted many times. The chain combines TRBV7-6 with TRBJ1-1, with a weak D call TRBD1 (6 bases). The CDR3 totals 13 residues. Germline V gene sequence: CDR1 SGHVS, CDR2 FNYEAQ. The V end lost 1 base, the J end lost 5 bases, and 8 bases lay between the germline ends. In nucleotides, the CDR3 is TGTGCCAGCAGCTTAGAGAGGGGGACTGAAGCTTTCTTT. It is translated as CASSLERGTEAFF.

This clonotype was picked up many times. Here the CDR3 reads CASSLGQGIYEQYF. The CDR3 nucleotides read TGCGCCAGCAGCCTCGGACAGGGTATATACGAGCAGTACTTC. The chain recombines TRBV5-1 with TRBJ2-7; 8 positions match TRBD1. Germline CDR1 is SGHRS and CDR2 is YFSETQ. Trimming took 4 bases from V and 4 from J; bases not matched to a gene: 7. The CDR3 has 14 amino acids. Based on the CDR3 plus reference TRBV5-1 and TRBJ2-7, the full variable domain is KAGVTQTPRYLIKTRGQQVTLSCSPISGHRSVSWYQQTPGQGLQFLFEYFSETQRNKGNFPGRFSGRQFSNSRSEMNVSTLELGDSALYLCASSLGQGIYEQYFGPGTRLTVT.

This clonotype was observed a handful of times. This rearrangement joins TRBV4-1 to TRBJ1-1, with D hard to call. V was pared by 3 bases and J by 10 bases, with 21 bases between. The CDR3 spans 15 residues. Looked up from germline, CDR1 is MGHRA and CDR2 is YSYEKL. CDR3 loop: CASSQARDMLSGAFF. Written as DNA, the CDR3 is TGCGCCAGCAGCCAGGCCCGCGACATGCTCTCGGGAGCTTTCTTT.

The chain joins TRBV7-9 to TRBJ1-3, with 7 bases fitting TRBD1. Unmatched junction bases numbered 13, after V lost 5 bases and J lost 6 bases. The CDR3 spans 16 residues. CDR1 and CDR2 from the germline V gene are SEHNR and FQNEAQ (reference sequence). This chain's CDR3 is CASSPIMGQPVNTIYF. The CDR3, as DNA: TGTGCCAGCAGCCCGATCATGGGACAGCCTGTAAACACCATATATTTT.

This clonotype was detected many times. V usage is TRBV28 and J usage is TRBJ2-5, with 7 bases identical to TRBD2. V gave up 8 bases and J gave up 1 base; unmatched junction bases: 7. CDR3 size: 14 residues. Looked up from germline, CDR1 is MDHEN and CDR2 is SYDVKM. The CDR3 loop reads CASRWGGVQETQYF. The CDR3 nucleotides read TGTGCCAGCCGCTGGGGAGGGGTCCAAGAGACCCAGTACTTC.

This clonotype was seen a few times. The missing conserved phenylalanine or tryptophan at the end of this CDR3 makes a read error likely. The rearrangement links TRBV7-9 to TRBJ2-3; 9 bases fit TRBD1. V shed 5 bases and J 0 bases; nucleotides not matched to a gene: 6. This CDR3 comprises 16 residues. Germline-derived CDR1 and CDR2 are SEHNR and FQNEAQ (reference sequence). The CDR3 is CASSVRDRESTDTQYL. The CDR3 nucleotides read TGTGCCAGCAGCGTCCGGGACAGGGAGAGCACAGATACGCAGTATCTT.

The J gene is TRBJ2-1, the V gene TRBV7-8; 9 bases align to TRBD2. The CDR3 spans 18 residues. V shed 3 bases and J 0 bases; nucleotides not matched to a gene: 9. The V gene's germline CDR1 is SGHVS and CDR2 FQNEAQ. The CDR3 loop is CASSFYSGGQSSYNEQFF. CDR3 DNA sequence: TGTGCCAGCAGCTTTTACAGCGGGGGGCAAAGCTCCTACAATGAGCAGTTCTTC.

CDR3 sequence: CASSQAPQGMNTEAFF. The CDR3 nucleotides read TGCGCCAGCAGCCAGGCCCCACAGGGGATGAACACTGAAGCTTTCTTT. This chain joins TRBV4-1 and TRBJ1-1; 7 bases line up with TRBD1. Per the germline V gene, CDR1 is MGHRA and CDR2 is YSYEKL. The V and J ends lost 3 bases and 0 bases, in that order; junction bases with no gene match: 7. The CDR3 covers 16 residues.

This clonotype was detected ten times or more. V gene TRBV27 combines with J gene TRBJ1-4, with D perhaps matching TRBD1 (6 bases). The CDR3 covers 15 residues. Germline-derived CDR1 and CDR2 are MNHEY and SMNVEV (reference sequence). Trimming stripped 4 bases from V and 7 bases from J, with 16 bases between. CDR3 nucleotides: TGTGCCAGCAGTTCCCGGACCCCCAGGGGTGAAAAACTGTTTTTT. Protein product: CASSSRTPRGEKLFF.

This clonotype occurred a few times. The CDR3 nucleotides are TGTGCCAGCAGTATACCGGGACACACTGAAGCTTTCTTT. It specifies CASSIPGHTEAFF. The chain couples TRBV27 to TRBJ1-1; D perhaps matches TRBD1 (5 bases). This CDR3 region has 13 residues. V lost 5 bases to trimming and J lost 3 bases, with 10 bases between them. Germline-derived CDR1 and CDR2 are MNHEY and SMNVEV (reference sequence).

About this clonotype: This may be a read error, as it is one base from a much larger clone. The chain employs TRBV5-1 and TRBJ2-3; D gene uncertain. The CDR3 runs 13 residues. The V gene's germline CDR1 is SGHRS and CDR2 YFSETQ. The ends were cut back, 3 bases at V and 1 base at J, with 6 bases in the middle. The CDR3 loop is CASSWKRTDTQYF. The CDR3 region has the DNA TGCGCCAGCAGCTGGAAACGCACAGATACGCAGTATTTT.

This clonotype was seen more than once but under ten times. The chain has TRBV28 and TRBJ2-5; D possibly corresponds to TRBD2 (6 bases). The CDR3 extends over 18 amino acids. Trimming pared 5 bases from V and 2 bases from J, leaving 24 bases between. Per germline, CDR1 MDHEN and CDR2 SYDVKM. The chain's CDR3 is CASSTPTRSGGRQETQYF. DNA for the CDR3: TGTGCCAGCAGTACACCTACCCGATCCGGGGGTAGGCAAGAGACCCAGTACTTC.

Many counts were recorded for this clonotype. The chain links TRBV6-6 to TRBJ2-7; 8 bases map to TRBD1. V gave up 5 bases and J gave up 6 bases; unmatched junction bases: 3. The CDR3 sequence is 12 residues long. Germline-derived CDR1 and CDR2 are MNHNY and SVGAGI (reference sequence). CDR3 coding DNA: TGTGCCAGCAGTCCCGGGACAGGCGAGCAGTACTTC. Protein product: CASSPGTGEQYF.

V and J are TRBV4-1 and TRBJ2-7; tentative D call: TRBD1 (6 bases). The germline V gene has CDR1 MGHRA and CDR2 YSYEKL. The V gene lost 1 base and the J gene lost 2 bases, with 15 bases spanning the gap. The CDR3 runs 16 residues. This chain's CDR3 is CASSQGIQGITYEQYF. CDR3 bases: TGCGCCAGCAGCCAAGGGATACAGGGAATAACCTACGAGCAGTACTTC.

This clonotype was counted only a few times. This chain joins TRBV28 and TRBJ1-2; TRBD1 is a possible D gene (5 bases). Trimming stripped 3 bases from V and 0 bases from J, with 8 bases between. Germline CDR1 MDHEN, CDR2 SYDVKM. The CDR3 sequence is 14 residues long. As DNA, the CDR3 is TGTGCCAGCAGTTTTCGGGGGGCTAACTATGGCTACACCTTC. It codes for CASSFRGANYGYTF.

This clonotype was counted between two and nine times. The CDR3 here is CASSLGQGVRNTDTQYF. For the CDR3, the DNA is TGTGCCAGCAGTTTAGGACAGGGGGTTCGAAACACAGATACGCAGTATTTT. The chain recombines TRBV12-3 or TRBV12-4 with TRBJ2-3, with TRBD1 identical over 9 bases. After removal of 1 base from V and 2 bases from J, the junction contained 7 bases not matched to a gene. CDR3 size: 17 residues.

The gene calls are TRBV11-2 and TRBJ1-2; 10 nucleotides match TRBD1. V was pared by 5 bases and J by 9 bases, with 6 bases of the junction left unmatched. CDR1 is SGHAT and CDR2 is FQNNGV in the germline V gene. This CDR3 has 13 residues. The CDR3 loop is CASSQTGGESYTF. The DNA for the CDR3 is TGTGCCAGCAGCCAGACAGGGGGCGAGAGCTACACCTTC. The full variable domain, with the rest looked up from reference TRBV11-2 and TRBJ1-2, is EAGVAQSPRYKIIEKRQSVAFWCNPISGHATLYWYQQILGQGPKLLIQFQNNGVVDDSQLPKDRFSAERLKGVDSTLKIQPAKLEDSAVYLCASSQTGGESYTFGSGTRLTVV.